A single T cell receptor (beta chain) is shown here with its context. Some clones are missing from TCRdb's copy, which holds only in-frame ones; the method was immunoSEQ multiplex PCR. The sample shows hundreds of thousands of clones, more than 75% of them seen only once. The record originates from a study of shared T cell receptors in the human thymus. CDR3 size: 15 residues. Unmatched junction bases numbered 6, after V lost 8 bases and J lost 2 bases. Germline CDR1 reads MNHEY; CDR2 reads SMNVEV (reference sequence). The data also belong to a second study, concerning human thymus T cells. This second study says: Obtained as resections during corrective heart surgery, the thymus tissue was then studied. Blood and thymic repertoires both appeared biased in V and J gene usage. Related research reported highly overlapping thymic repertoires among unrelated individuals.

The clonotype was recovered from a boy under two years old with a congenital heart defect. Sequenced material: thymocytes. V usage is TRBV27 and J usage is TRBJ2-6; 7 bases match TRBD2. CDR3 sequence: CASGGGAPGANVLTF. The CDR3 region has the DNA TGTGCCAGCGGCGGGGGAGCCCCTGGGGCCAACGTCCTGACTTTC.